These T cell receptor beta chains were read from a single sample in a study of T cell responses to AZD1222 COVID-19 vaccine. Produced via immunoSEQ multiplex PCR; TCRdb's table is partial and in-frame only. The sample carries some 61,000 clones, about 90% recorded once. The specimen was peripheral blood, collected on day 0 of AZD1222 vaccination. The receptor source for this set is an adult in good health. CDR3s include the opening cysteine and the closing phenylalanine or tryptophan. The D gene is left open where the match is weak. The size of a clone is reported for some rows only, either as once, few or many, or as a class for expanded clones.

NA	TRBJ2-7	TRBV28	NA	CASSLVRSSGSEQYF	TGTGCCAGCAGTTTGGTCCGCAGCTCCGGGTCCGAGCAGTACTTC
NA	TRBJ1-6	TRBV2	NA	CASKEDSSNSPLHF	TGTGCCAGCAAGGAGGATTCCTCCAATTCACCCCTCCACTTT
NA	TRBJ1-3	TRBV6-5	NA	CASTGSGNTIYF	TGTGCCAGCACGGGCTCTGGAAACACCATATATTTT
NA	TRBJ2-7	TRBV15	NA	CATSRDRWGREQYF	TGTGCCACCAGCAGAGACAGGTGGGGACGCGAGCAGTACTTC
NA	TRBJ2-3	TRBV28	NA	CASSFPQGRRTDTQYF	TGTGCCAGCAGTTTCCCACAGGGCCGGCGCACAGATACGCAGTATTTT
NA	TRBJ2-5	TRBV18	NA	CASSPGVQRETQYF	TGTGCCAGCTCACCGGGAGTACAGCGGGAGACCCAGTACTTC
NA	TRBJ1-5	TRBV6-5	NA	CASSAQHSNQPQHF	TGTGCCAGCAGCGCCCAGCACAGCAATCAGCCCCAGCATTTT
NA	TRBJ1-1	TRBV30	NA	CAWARRAEAFF	TGTGCCTGGGCGCGGCGGGCTGAAGCTTTCTTT
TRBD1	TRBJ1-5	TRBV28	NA	CASRTQGPSNQPQHF	TGTGCCAGCAGGACACAGGGGCCTAGCAATCAGCCCCAGCATTTT
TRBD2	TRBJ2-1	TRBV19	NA	CASMESGRARNEQFF	TGTGCCAGTATGGAGAGCGGGAGGGCCCGGAATGAGCAGTTCTTC
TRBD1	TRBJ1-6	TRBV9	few	CASSVGKGQGFSPLHF	TGTGCCAGCAGCGTAGGCAAGGGACAGGGATTTTCACCCCTCCACTTT
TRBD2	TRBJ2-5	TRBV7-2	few	CASSYSGRGRETQYF	TGTGCCAGCAGCTATAGCGGGAGGGGACGGGAGACCCAGTACTTC
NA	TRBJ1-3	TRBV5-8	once	CASSLVQGSPHF	TGTGCCAGCAGCTTGGTACAGGGTTCTCCCCATTTT
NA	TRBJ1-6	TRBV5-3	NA	CARSLQGTVNSPLHF	TGTGCCAGAAGCCTCCAGGGCACGGTTAATTCACCCCTCCACTTT
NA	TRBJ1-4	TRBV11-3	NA	CASAARAANEKLFF	TGTGCCAGCGCGGCAAGGGCGGCTAATGAAAAACTGTTTTTT
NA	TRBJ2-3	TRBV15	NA	CATEGLADTQYF	TGTGCCACCGAAGGGCTAGCAGATACGCAGTATTTT
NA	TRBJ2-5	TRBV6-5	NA	CASNEIGETQYF	TGTGCCAGCAACGAAATAGGGGAGACCCAGTACTTC
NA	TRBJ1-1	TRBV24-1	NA	CATSGGHGTEAFF	TGTGCCACCAGTGGGGGGCATGGCACTGAAGCTTTCTTT
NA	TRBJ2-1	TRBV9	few	CASSVDGQGYNEQFF	TGTGCCAGCAGCGTAGATGGTCAGGGATACAATGAGCAGTTCTTC
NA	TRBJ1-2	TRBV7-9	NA	CASSFREADGYTF	TGTGCCAGCAGCTTCAGGGAGGCGGATGGCTACACCTTC
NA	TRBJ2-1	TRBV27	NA	CASSPLEAMGEQFF	TGTGCCAGCAGCCCACTAGAGGCCATGGGGGAGCAGTTCTTC
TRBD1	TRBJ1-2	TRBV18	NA	CASSPPVRDRVSYGYTF	TGTGCCAGCTCACCACCGGTTAGGGACAGGGTCTCCTATGGCTACACCTTC
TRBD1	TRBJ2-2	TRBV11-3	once	CASSIGTGTGELFF	TGTGCCAGCAGCATAGGGACAGGGACCGGGGAGCTGTTTTTT
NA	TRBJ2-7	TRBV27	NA	CASSLSVVLLRHEQYF	TGTGCCAGCAGTTTATCGGTAGTACTCTTACGCCACGAGCAGTACTTC
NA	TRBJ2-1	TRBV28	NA	CASSSGKWSSYNEQFF	TGTGCCAGCAGTTCCGGAAAGTGGAGCTCCTACAATGAGCAGTTCTTC
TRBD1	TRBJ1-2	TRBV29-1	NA	CSVESAGQEFGYTF	TGCAGCGTTGAGTCAGCGGGACAGGAGTTTGGCTACACCTTC
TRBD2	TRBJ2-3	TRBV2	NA	CASIPPGLAGAGGTQYF	TGTGCCAGCATTCCCCCGGGACTAGCGGGAGCAGGCGGTACGCAGTATTTT
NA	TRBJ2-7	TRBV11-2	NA	CASSPSYEQYF	TGTGCCAGCAGTCCTTCCTACGAGCAGTACTTC
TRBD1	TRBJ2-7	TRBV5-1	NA	CASSSAGNRGEQYF	TGCGCCAGCAGCTCTGCCGGGAACAGGGGCGAGCAGTACTTC
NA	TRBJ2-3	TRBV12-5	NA	CASGLGGTTDTQYF	TGTGCTAGTGGTTTAGGAGGGACCACAGATACGCAGTATTTT
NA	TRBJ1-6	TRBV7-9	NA	CASSFGRDSPLHF	TGTGCCAGCAGCTTTGGAAGGGATTCACCCCTCCACTTT
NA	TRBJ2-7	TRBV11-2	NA	CASSLVPRRGPIRYEQYF	TGTGCCAGCAGCTTAGTGCCCCGGAGGGGCCCAATCCGTTACGAGCAGTACTTC
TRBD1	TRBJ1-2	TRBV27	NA	CASSSRQGGPGNYGYTF	TGTGCCAGCAGTTCACGACAGGGAGGGCCCGGTAACTATGGCTACACCTTC
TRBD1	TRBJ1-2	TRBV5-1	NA	CASSSGQGWHGYTF	TGCGCCAGCAGCTCTGGACAGGGTTGGCATGGCTACACCTTC
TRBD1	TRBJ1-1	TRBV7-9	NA	CASSPDRDEAFF	TGTGCCAGCAGCCCGGACAGGGATGAAGCTTTCTTT
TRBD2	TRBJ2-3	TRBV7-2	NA	CASSLALAGSTDTQYF	TGTGCCAGCAGCTTAGCCTTAGCGGGGAGCACAGATACGCAGTATTTT
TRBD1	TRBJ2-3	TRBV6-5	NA	CASSPDRVSTDTQYF	TGTGCCAGCTCCCCGGACAGGGTGAGCACAGATACGCAGTATTTT
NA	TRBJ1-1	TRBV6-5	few	CASSKSRETEAFF	TGTGCCAGCAGTAAGTCCAGGGAAACTGAAGCTTTCTTT
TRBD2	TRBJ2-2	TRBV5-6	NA	CASSLVLAGTWGTGELFF	TGTGCCAGCAGCTTGGTCCTAGCGGGGACTTGGGGCACCGGGGAGCTGTTTTTT
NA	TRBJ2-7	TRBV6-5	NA	CASSYNGPGGQYF	TGTGCCAGCAGTTATAACGGACCTGGGGGGCAGTACTTC
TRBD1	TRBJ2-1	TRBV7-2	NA	CASSPGQGTYNEQFF	TGTGCCAGCAGCCCCGGACAGGGCACCTACAATGAGCAGTTCTTC
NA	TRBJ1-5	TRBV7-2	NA	CASSLENNQPQHF	TGTGCCAGCAGCTTAGAGAACAATCAGCCCCAGCATTTT
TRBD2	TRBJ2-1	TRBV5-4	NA	CASSAGGLANEQFF	TGTGCCAGCAGCGCGGGGGGGCTAGCAAATGAGCAGTTCTTC
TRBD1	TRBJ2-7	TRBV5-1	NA	CASSTPTTGTDLYEQYF	TGCGCCAGCAGCACGCCCACTACGGGGACAGACCTCTACGAGCAGTACTTC
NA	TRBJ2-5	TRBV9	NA	CASSVSGALETQYF	TGTGCCAGCAGCGTATCCGGGGCCCTGGAGACCCAGTACTTC
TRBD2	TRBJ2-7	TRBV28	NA	CASDAGDYEQYF	TGTGCCAGCGACGCGGGAGACTACGAGCAGTACTTC
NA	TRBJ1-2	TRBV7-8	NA	CASSQGQRVYGYTF	TGTGCCAGCAGCCAAGGACAGCGGGTCTATGGCTACACCTTC
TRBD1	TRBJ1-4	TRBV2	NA	CASIEGAQPGEKLFF	TGTGCCAGCATAGAGGGGGCGCAGCCGGGAGAAAAACTGTTTTTT
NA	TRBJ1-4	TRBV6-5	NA	CASSYIGSDEKLFF	TGTGCCAGCAGTTACATCGGATCCGATGAAAAACTGTTTTTT
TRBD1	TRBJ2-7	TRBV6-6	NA	CASSGRDSQYF	TGTGCCAGCAGCGGACGGGACAGCCAGTACTTC
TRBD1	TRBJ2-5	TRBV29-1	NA	CSVGQGSYSVQETQYF	TGCAGCGTTGGACAGGGCTCCTACTCCGTCCAAGAGACCCAGTACTTC
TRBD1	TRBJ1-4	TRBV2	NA	CASSLRTGVTF	TGTGCCAGCAGTCTTCGAACAGGGGTGACGTTT
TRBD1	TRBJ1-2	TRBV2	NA	CASSERGQAGYTF	TGTGCCAGCAGTGAGAGGGGACAGGCTGGCTACACCTTC
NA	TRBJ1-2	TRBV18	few	CASSPTENYGYTF	TGTGCCAGCTCACCGACAGAAAACTATGGCTACACCTTC